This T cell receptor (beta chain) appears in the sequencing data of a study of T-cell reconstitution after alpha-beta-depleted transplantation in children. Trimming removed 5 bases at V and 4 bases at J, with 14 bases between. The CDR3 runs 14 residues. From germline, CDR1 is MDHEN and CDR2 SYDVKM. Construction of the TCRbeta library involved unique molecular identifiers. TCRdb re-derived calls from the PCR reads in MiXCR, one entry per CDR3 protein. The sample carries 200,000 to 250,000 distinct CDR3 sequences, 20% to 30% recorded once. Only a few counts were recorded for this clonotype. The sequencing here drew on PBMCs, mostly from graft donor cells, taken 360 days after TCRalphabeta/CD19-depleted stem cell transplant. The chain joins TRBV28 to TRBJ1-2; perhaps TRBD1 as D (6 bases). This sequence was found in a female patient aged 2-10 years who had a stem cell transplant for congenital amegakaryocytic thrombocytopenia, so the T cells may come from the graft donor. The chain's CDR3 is CASSPTGLLYGYTF. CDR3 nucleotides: TGTGCCAGCAGTCCAACAGGGCTCCTCTATGGCTACACCTTC.